Shown below are 22 T cell receptor beta chains from a single sample sequenced in a study of tumor T cells in aggressive B-cell lymphoma. Profiling relied on immunoSEQ multiplex PCR, and the TCRdb table lists in-frame clones only, not all of them. This sample yields about 9,000 clones, of which 80% to 90% are seen a single time; 3% to 3.5% belongs to the top ten. The specimen sequenced was tumor tissue. The source of these receptors is an adult with diffuse large B cell lymphoma.

The J gene is TRBJ2-7, the V gene TRBV28, with 9 bases matching TRBD1. There are 14 residues in the CDR3. After removal of 6 bases from V and 5 bases from J, the junction contained 8 bases not matched to a gene. Germline-derived CDR1 and CDR2 are MDHEN and SYDVKM. CDR3 sequence: CASSPGQGRHEQYF. CDR3 coding DNA: TGTGCCAGCAGCCCGGGACAGGGACGCCACGAGCAGTACTTC.

This chain uses TRBV6-4 with TRBJ1-2; TRBD1 matches 7 bases. Germline V lookup: CDR1 MRHNA, CDR2 SNTAGT. The CDR3 extends over 14 amino acids. V dropped 6 bases and J dropped 5; count of bases not matched to a gene: 9. CDR3 in amino acids: CASSLTTGTYGYTF. The CDR3 DNA reads TGTGCCAGCAGCCTCACGACAGGGACGTATGGCTACACCTTC.

Points on this clone: The junction does not match germline at one end; this may be a read error. Within the sample, other DNA sequences also encode this same CDR3. V usage is TRBV11-1 and J usage is TRBJ1-2; 8 nucleotides match TRBD1. The CDR3 spans 15 residues. The germline V gene encodes CDR1 SGHAT and CDR2 FQDESV (reference sequence). DNA for the CDR3: TGTGCCAGCAGCTTAGCCGGTACAGGGGGAATTGGCTATACCTTC. It is translated as CASSLAGTGGIGYTF.

The table lists this clone with a few counts. The chain carries TRBV10-3 and TRBJ1-3, with D perhaps matching TRBD1 (6 bases). With 5 bases removed from V and 3 bases from J, the gap between germline ends came to 11 bases. The germline V gene encodes CDR1 ENHRY and CDR2 SYGVKD. CDR3 length: 14 residues. The CDR3 here is CAISQGQGGNTIYF. Written as DNA, the CDR3 is TGTGCCATCAGTCAGGGGCAGGGTGGAAACACCATATATTTT.

The chain recombines TRBV9 with TRBJ2-5; 9 bases fit TRBD2. V lost 0 bases and J lost 1; bases outside the gene matches: 4. Per the germline V gene, CDR1 is SGDLS and CDR2 is YYNGEE. The CDR3 spans 16 residues. Here the CDR3 DNA reads TGTGCCAGCAGCGTAGGGAGCGGGGGGACCCAAGAGACCCAGTACTTC. Its protein product is CASSVGSGGTQETQYF.

The chain is built from TRBV7-8 and TRBJ1-1, with 8 bases identical to TRBD1. Germline V gene sequence: CDR1 SGHVS, CDR2 FQNEAQ. The V gene end was trimmed by 4 bases and the J gene end by 3 bases; junction bases not matched to a gene: 1. This CDR3 has 13 amino acids. The CDR3 here is CASSSGQDTEAFF. The CDR3 bases are TGTGCCAGCAGCTCGGGACAGGACACTGAAGCTTTCTTT. Looking up the rest from reference TRBV7-8 and TRBJ1-1 gives the full variable domain: GAGVSQSPRYKVAKRGQDVALRCDPISGHVSLFWYQQALGQGPEFLTYFQNEAQLDKSGLPSDRFFAERPEGSVSTLKIQRTQQEDSAVYLCASSSGQDTEAFFGQGTRLTVV.

The rearrangement uses TRBV21-1 and TRBJ1-2; the table's D call, TRBD1, was not checked against the DNA. TRBV21-1 is recorded as a pseudogene. This CDR3 has 16 amino acids. The CDR3 DNA reads as TGTGCCAGCAGCAAAGAGAGACAGGGGTCGAACTATGGCTACACCTTC. Residues: CASSKERQGSNYGYTF.

The chain has TRBV7-2 and TRBJ2-1, with 8 bases matching TRBD2. The CDR3 is 16 amino acids. CDR1 and CDR2 from the germline V gene are SGHTA and FQGNSA. Losses at the gene ends were 1 base for V and 4 bases for J; bases not matched to a gene: 6. CDR3 nucleotides: TGTGCCAGCAGCTTAGTCGTGCGGGGGGTTTACAATGAGCAGTTCTTC. This translates into CASSLVVRGVYNEQFF.

The chain joins TRBV30 to TRBJ2-3; TRBD1 matches at 11 bases. The V and J ends lost 7 bases and 11 bases, in that order; junction bases with no gene match: 14. Germline CDR1 GTSNPN, CDR2 SVGIG (reference sequence). This CDR3 contains 14 residues. The CDR3 protein is CAYADRGRPGWQYF. DNA of the CDR3: TGTGCCTACGCGGACAGGGGGCGCCCCGGATGGCAGTATTTT.

Only one count was recorded for this clone. The J gene is TRBJ1-2, the V gene TRBV28; tentative D call: TRBD1 (6 bases). Trimming removed 5 bases at V and 5 bases at J, with 15 bases between. The CDR3 consists of 14 residues. The germline CDR1 and CDR2 sequences are MDHEN and SYDVKM. CDR3 residues: CASSIPQGRYGYTF. DNA for the CDR3: TGTGCCAGCAGTATCCCCCAGGGGCGGTATGGCTACACCTTC.

This chain connects TRBV28 to TRBJ2-3, with TRBD2 identical over 8 bases. Unmatched junction bases numbered 12, after V lost 5 bases and J lost 5 bases. Germline loops: CDR1 MDHEN, CDR2 SYDVKM. The CDR3 has 16 amino acids. CDR3 nucleotide sequence: TGTGCCAGCAGTGTAGTTAGCGGGGAATCCCAAGATACGCAGTATTTT. Its translation: CASSVVSGESQDTQYF.

The rearrangement joins TRBV5-1 to TRBJ1-1; D unresolved. The CDR3 runs 15 residues. Trimming cost V 0 bases and J 4 bases, with 13 bases left between them. Germline CDR1 reads SGHRS; CDR2 reads YFSETQ. CDR3 nucleotide sequence: TGCGCCAGCAGCTTGGCTCGAGGGTCGGCCACTGAAGCTTTCTTT. This encodes CASSLARGSATEAFF.

The chain combines TRBV7-9 with TRBJ1-1; D may be TRBD1 (5 bases). The CDR3 has 13 amino acids. With 5 bases removed from V and 0 bases from J, the gap between germline ends came to 7 bases. The germline gives CDR1 SEHNR, CDR2 FQNEAQ (reference sequence). The DNA for the CDR3 is TGTGCCAGCAGCCCGGACATGAACACTGAAGCTTTCTTT. It yields the protein CASSPDMNTEAFF.

The gene calls are TRBV2 and TRBJ2-2, with D maybe TRBD2 (6 bases). The CDR3 sequence is 17 residues long. CDR1 is SNHLY and CDR2 is FYNNEI in the germline V gene. Trimming left V 6 bases short and J 5 bases short, with 22 bases between. DNA of the CDR3: TGTGCCAGCAGAGACTCGGAACGCCACCGGGGGACCGGGGAGCTGTTTTTT. Translation: CASRDSERHRGTGELFF.

The rearrangement uses TRBV11-1 and TRBJ2-7, with a weak D call TRBD2 (5 bases). Germline V gene lookup returns CDR1 SGHAT and CDR2 FQDESV (reference sequence). The CDR3 consists of 17 residues. The ends were cut back, 2 bases at V and 0 bases at J, with 17 bases in the middle. CDR3 protein: CASSLSHPGESSYEQYF. CDR3 in DNA: TGTGCCAGCAGCTTAAGCCACCCCGGGGAGAGCTCCTACGAGCAGTACTTC.

The chain uses TRBV30 and TRBJ1-4; tentatively, D is TRBD1 (5 bases). CDR3 size: 14 residues. Trimming shortened V by 2 bases and J by 6 bases, and 13 bases separated the two germline ends. Germline loops: CDR1 GTSNPN, CDR2 SVGIG (reference sequence). The chain's CDR3 is CAWSRDLGDEKLFF. The CDR3 DNA reads as TGTGCCTGGAGTCGGGACTTAGGGGATGAAAAACTGTTTTTT.

The V gene is TRBV28, the J gene TRBJ1-1; tentatively, D is TRBD1 (5 bases). Deletions cut 2 bases from V and 5 bases from J, with 9 bases between. The CDR3 is 13 amino acids. CDR1 MDHEN and CDR2 SYDVKM come from the germline V gene. CDR3 DNA sequence: TGTGCCAGCAGTTTAAGCAGGGATACTGAAGCTTTCTTT. It translates to CASSLSRDTEAFF.

This rearrangement joins TRBV2 to TRBJ2-7, with a weak D call TRBD1 (6 bases). Germline V CDR1 and CDR2: SNHLY, FYNNEI. CDR3 size: 12 residues. Deletions cut 3 bases from V and 4 bases from J, with 7 bases between. As DNA, the CDR3 is TGTGCCAGCAGTGACGACAGGTACGAGCAGTACTTC. Protein product: CASSDDRYEQYF.

The gene calls are TRBV11-1 and TRBJ1-6, with TRBD1 matching 7 bases. The CDR3 is 14 amino acids. The germline V gene encodes CDR1 SGHAT and CDR2 FQDESV (reference sequence). The junction had 6 bases not matched to a gene; V was cut back by 5 bases and J by 8 bases. This chain's CDR3 is CASSPDRVDSPLHF. CDR3 nucleotides: TGTGCCAGCAGCCCCGACAGGGTTGATTCACCCCTCCACTTT. Looking up the rest from reference TRBV11-1 and TRBJ1-6 gives the full variable domain: EAEVAQSPRYKITEKSQAVAFWCDPISGHATLYWYRQILGQGPELLVQFQDESVVDDSQLPKDRFSAERLKGVDSTLKIQPAELGDSAMYLCASSPDRVDSPLHFGNGTRLTVT.

This rearrangement joins TRBV4-2 to TRBJ1-5; D unresolved. Germline values: CDR1 LGHNA, CDR2 YNFKEQ. V lost 1 base and J 7 bases, leaving 8 bases between the germline ends. This CDR3 region has 13 residues. The CDR3 bases are TGTGCCAGCAGCCAAGGGGCTAAACAGCCCCAGCATTTT. It encodes CASSQGAKQPQHF.

The chain employs TRBV7-9 and TRBJ1-3; 9 nucleotides line up with TRBD1. Germline V gene sequence: CDR1 SEHNR, CDR2 FQNEAQ (reference sequence). CDR3 length: 17 residues. Unmatched junction bases numbered 5, after V lost 0 bases and J lost 2 bases. The CDR3 bases are TGTGCCAGCAGCTTAGCGCTTGGGACAGGGACTGGAAACACCATATATTTT. Protein sequence: CASSLALGTGTGNTIYF.

The CDR3 bases are TGTGCCAGCAGTTACCGGCCCGGGAGGACTGAAGCTTTCTTT. The encoded protein is CASSYRPGRTEAFF. The chain couples TRBV6-5 to TRBJ1-1; D unclear. The ends were cut back, 2 bases at V and 5 bases at J, with 12 bases in the middle. This CDR3 is 14 amino acids long. The germline gives CDR1 MNHEY, CDR2 SVGAGI.